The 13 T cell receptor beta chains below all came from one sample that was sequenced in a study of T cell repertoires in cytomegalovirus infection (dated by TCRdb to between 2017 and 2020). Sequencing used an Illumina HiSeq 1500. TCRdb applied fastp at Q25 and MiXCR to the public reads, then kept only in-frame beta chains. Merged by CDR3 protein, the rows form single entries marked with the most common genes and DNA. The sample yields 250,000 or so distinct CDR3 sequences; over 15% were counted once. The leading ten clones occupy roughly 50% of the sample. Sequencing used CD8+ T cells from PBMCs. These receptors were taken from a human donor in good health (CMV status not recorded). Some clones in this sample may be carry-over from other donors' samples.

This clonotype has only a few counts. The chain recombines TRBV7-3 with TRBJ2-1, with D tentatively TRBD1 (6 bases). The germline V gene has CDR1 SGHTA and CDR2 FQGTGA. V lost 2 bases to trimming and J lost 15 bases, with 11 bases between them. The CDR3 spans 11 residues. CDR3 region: CASSLVQGLFF. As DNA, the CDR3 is TGTGCCAGCAGCTTAGTCCAGGGGCTGTTCTTC.

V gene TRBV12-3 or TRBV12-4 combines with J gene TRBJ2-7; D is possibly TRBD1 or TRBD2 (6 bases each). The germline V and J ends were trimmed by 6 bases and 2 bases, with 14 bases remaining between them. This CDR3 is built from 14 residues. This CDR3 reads CASSPRDIAYEQYF. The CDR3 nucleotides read TGTGCCAGCAGCCCGCGGGACATTGCCTACGAGCAGTACTTC.

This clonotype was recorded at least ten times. As DNA, the CDR3 is TGTGCCAGCAGCTTGCAGGGGGCTATCAATAATTCACCCCTCCACTTT. It specifies CASSLQGAINNSPLHF. This chain links TRBV7-6 with TRBJ1-6; 8 bases map to TRBD1. Trimming cost V 3 bases and J 5 bases; bases outside gene matches: 6. Germline V gene sequence: CDR1 SGHVS, CDR2 FNYEAQ. The CDR3 is made up of 16 amino acids.

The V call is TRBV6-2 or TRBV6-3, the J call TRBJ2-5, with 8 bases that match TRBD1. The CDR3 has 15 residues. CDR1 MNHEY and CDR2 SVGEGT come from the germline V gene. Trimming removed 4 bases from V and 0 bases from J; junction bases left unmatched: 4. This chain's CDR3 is CASSSPGQDQETQYF. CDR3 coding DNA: TGTGCCAGCAGTTCCCCGGGACAGGACCAAGAGACCCAGTACTTC.

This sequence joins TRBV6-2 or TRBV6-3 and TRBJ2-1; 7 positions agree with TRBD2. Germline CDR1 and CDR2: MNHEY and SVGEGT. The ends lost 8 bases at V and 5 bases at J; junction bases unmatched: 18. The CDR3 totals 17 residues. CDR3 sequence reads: CASQAVFRSGENNEQFF. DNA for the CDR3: TGTGCCAGCCAGGCGGTTTTTAGAAGCGGGGAGAACAATGAGCAGTTCTTC.

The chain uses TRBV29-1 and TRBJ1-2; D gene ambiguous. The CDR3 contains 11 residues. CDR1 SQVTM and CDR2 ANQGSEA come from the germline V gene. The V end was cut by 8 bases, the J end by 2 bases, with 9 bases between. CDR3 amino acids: CSSADNYGYTF. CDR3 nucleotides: TGCAGCTCTGCTGACAACTATGGCTACACCTTC.

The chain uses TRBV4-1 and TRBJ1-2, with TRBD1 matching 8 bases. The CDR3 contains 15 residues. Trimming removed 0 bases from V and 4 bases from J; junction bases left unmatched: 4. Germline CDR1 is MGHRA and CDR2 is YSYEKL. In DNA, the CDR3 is TGCGCCAGCAGCCAAGATTTGACAGGGGTCTATGGCTACACCTTC. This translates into CASSQDLTGVYGYTF.

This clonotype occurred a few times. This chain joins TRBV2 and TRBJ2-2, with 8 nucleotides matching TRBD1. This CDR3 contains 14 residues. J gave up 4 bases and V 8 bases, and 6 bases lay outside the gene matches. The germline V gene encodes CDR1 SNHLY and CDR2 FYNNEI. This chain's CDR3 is CASPGGAGTGELFF. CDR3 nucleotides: TGTGCCAGCCCAGGGGGCGCGGGCACCGGGGAGCTGTTTTTT.

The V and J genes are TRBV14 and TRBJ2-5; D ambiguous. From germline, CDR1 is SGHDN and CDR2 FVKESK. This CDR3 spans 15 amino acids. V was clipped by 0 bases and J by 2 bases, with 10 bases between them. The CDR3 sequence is CASSQDRAVQETQYF. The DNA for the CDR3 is TGTGCCAGCAGCCAAGATCGGGCAGTACAAGAGACCCAGTACTTC.

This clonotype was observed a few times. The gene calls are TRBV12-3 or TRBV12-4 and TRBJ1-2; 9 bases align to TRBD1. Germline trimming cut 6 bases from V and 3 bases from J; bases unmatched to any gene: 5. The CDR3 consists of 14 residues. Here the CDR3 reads CASSWTGEDYGYTF. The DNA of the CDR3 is TGTGCCAGCAGCTGGACAGGGGAGGACTATGGCTACACCTTC.

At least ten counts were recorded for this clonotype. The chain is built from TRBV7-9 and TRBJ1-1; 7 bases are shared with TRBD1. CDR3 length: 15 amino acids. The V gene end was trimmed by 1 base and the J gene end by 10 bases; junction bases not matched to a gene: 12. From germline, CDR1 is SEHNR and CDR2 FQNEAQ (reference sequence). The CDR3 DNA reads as TGTGCCAGCAGCTTAGAGGGAACAGGGGCCAAGGGAGCTTTCTTT. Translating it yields CASSLEGTGAKGAFF.

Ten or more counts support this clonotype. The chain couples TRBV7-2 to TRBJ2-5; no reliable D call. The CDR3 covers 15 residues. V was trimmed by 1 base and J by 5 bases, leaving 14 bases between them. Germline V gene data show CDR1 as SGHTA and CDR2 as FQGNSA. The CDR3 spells CASSLEGYSRETQYF. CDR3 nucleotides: TGTGCCAGCAGCTTAGAGGGATACAGTCGGGAGACCCAGTACTTC.

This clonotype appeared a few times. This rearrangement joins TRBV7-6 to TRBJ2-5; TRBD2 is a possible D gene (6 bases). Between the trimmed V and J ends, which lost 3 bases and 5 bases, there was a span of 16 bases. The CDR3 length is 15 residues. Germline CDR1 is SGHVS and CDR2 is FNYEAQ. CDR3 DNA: TGTGCCAGCAGCTTTCTCCCCGCGGGGACGGAGACCCAGTACTTC. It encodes CASSFLPAGTETQYF.